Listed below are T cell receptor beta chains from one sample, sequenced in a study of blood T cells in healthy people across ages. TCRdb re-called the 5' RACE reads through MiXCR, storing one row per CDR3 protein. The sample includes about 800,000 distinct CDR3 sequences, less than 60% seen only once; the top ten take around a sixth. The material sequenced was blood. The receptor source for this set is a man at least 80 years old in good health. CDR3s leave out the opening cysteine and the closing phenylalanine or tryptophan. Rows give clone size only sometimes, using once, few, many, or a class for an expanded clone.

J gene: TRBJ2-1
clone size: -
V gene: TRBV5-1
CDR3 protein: ASSSPGGARSSYNEQF

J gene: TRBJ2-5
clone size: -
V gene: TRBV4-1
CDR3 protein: ASSQEEAQY

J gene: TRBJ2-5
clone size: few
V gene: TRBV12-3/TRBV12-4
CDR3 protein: ASKTTQESQY

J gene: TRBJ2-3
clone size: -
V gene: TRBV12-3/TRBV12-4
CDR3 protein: ASSPPSYRPSDTQY

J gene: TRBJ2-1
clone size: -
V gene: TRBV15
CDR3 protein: ATSRLTGLAGGPLHEQF

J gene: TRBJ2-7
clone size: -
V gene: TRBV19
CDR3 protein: ASSIVGSSYEQY

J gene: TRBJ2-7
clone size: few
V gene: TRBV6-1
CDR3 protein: ASSAQGTAKYEQY

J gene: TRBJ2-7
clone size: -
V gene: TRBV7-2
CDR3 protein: ASSVRESSYEQY

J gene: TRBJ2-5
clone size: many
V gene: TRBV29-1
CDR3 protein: SVARDRIGETQY

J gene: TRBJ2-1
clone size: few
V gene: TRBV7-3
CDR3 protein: ASSYGGQSYNEQF

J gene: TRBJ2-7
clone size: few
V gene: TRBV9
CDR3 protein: ASSVEAFRDREPLASYEQY

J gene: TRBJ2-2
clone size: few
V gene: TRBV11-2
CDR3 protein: ASSRTSGSRSTGELF

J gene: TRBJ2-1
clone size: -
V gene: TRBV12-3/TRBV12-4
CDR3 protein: ASSPRRLAGLNEQF

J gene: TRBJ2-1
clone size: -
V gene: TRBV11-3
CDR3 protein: ASSLSSMSYNEQF

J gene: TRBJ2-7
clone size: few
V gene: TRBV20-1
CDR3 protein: SLPLGPGQGHEQY

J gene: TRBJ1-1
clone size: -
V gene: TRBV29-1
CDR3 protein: SAVMNTEAF

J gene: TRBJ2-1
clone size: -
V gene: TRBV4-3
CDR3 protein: ASSRALQSNEQF

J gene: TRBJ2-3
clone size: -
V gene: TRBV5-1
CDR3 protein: ASRAAGSTDTQY

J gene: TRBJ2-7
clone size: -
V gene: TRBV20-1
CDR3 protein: SASGQGTHEQY

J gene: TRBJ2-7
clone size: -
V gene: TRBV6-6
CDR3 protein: ASDSGTGSYEQY

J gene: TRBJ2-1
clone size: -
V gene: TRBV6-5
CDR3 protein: ASSYPQGGNEQF

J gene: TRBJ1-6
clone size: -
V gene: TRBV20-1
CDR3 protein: SARDAGQGKFGSPLH

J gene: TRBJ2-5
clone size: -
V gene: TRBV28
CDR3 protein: ASSSLAGRGEAQY

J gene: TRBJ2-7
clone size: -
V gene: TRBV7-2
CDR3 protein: ASSLGGRSGSEQY

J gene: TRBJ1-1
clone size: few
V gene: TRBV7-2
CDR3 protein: ASSLIYRVGDTEAF

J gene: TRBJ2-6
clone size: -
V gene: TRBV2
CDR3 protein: ASSYARDNYGANVLT

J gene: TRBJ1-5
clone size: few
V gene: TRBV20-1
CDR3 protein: SARDRQGEDQPQH

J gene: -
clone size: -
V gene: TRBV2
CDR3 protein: ASSFPGQGSYEQY

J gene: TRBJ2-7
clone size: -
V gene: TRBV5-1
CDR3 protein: ASRWDGSSYEQY

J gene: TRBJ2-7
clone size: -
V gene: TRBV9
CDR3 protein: ASSVRQGDDIRY

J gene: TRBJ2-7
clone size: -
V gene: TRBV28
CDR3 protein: ASSSRTGAVSEQY

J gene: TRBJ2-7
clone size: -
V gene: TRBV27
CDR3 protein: ASAPVSGTGGYEQY

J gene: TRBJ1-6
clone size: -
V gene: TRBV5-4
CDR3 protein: ASSNDNSPLH

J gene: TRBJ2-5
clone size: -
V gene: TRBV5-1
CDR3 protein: ASRGNSAPQETQY

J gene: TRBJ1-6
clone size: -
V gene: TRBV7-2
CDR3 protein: ASSTGPARGSPLH

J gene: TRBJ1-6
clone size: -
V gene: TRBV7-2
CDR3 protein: ASSQQGRGNSPLH

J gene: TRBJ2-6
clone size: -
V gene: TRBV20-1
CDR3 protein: SARSDRGFGANVLT

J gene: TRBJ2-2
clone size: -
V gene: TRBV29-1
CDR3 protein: SVSGAAYANTGELF

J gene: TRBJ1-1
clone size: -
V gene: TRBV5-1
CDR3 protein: ASSPDGGDGEAF

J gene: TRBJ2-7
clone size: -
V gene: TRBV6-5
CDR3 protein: ASHPPGHNYEQY

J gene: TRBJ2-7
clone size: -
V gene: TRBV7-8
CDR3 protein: ASSSREGSSHEQY

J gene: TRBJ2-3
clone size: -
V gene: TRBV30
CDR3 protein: AWTQGAWTDTQY

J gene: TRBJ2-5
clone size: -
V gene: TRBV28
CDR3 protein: ASSLRPRETQY

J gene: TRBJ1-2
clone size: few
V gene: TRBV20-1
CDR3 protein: SATGARGYGYT

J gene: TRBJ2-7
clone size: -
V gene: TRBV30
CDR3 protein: AWSARYGEY

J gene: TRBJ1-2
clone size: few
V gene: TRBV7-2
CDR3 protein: ASSTGLTRSGYT

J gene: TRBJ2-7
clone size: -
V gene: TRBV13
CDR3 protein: ASSLAQTGTYEQY

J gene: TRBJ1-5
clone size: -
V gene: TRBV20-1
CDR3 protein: SAPQAGQRNQPQH

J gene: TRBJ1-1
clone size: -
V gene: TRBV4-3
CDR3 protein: ASSQVLGQGEAF

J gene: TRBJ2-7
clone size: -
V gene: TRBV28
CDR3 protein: ASNDRRRSYEQY

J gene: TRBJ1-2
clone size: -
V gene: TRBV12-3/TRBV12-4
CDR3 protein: ASSLSSLPLYT

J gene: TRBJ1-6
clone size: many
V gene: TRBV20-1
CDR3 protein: SARGLTGTNSPLH

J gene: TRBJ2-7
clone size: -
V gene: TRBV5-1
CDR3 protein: ASSYGAGYSYEQY

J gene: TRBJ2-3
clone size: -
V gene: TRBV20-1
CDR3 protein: SADKGQRSSTDTQY

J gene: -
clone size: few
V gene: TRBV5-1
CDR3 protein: ASSLMSARGETQY

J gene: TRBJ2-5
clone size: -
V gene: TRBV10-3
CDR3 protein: AIRGRGKEEQY

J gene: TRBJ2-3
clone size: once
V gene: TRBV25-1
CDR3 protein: VSSDDMGTDTQY